Listed below are T cell receptor beta chains from one sample, sequenced in a study of blood T cell repertoires in COVID-19. Data came from immunoSEQ multiplex PCR; TCRdb stores just in-frame clones and leaves some out. The repertoire holds fewer than 75,000 clones, roughly four fifths seen once, with about two fifths in the top ten. What was sequenced was peripheral blood. These receptors were taken from a human donor in a cohort sampled during active COVID-19. CDR3s include the opening cysteine and the closing phenylalanine or tryptophan. Each record gives: V gene, clone size, CDR3 protein. Only part of the rows carry a size: once, few, many, or a class if the clone is expanded.

>TRBV7-6|few
CASSLARGGFGDEQFF
>TRBV4-3|NA
CASSPGLTDTQYF
>TRBV18|NA
CASSPGTGGDYGYTF
>TRBV18|NA
CASSQTSGGAPDTQYF
>TRBV5-6|NA
CASSINRVNYGYTF
>TRBV30|NA
CAWMRRTNYGYTF
>TRBV29-1|NA
CSVVQIRVGEQYF
>TRBV4-1|NA
CASSQLGSNQPQHF
>TRBV7-9|many
CASSLKGLRDTEAFF
>TRBV27|NA
CASSPLPGQVRNTEAFF
>TRBV4-2|NA
CASSGHGGNTEAFF
>TRBV6-5|NA
CASRKTANYGYTF
>TRBV6-8|NA
CASTFTPQPTYNEQFF
>TRBV5-1|NA
CASSLGAGKNTEAFF
>TRBV3-1/TRBV3-2|NA
CASSQGGRMYGYTF
>TRBV5-1|NA
CASSSLELNEKLFF
>TRBV6-5|NA
CASTDWGSGEQYF
>TRBV18|NA
CASSPPGGYGYTF
>TRBV7-2|few
CASRPSGTENSPLHF
>TRBV5-1|NA
CASSPGDRVRTYNSPLHF
>TRBV5-1|NA
CASRPGVVPLQETQYF
>TRBV11-2|NA
CASSSDRAVDIQYF
>TRBV27|few
CASSLLAGGYNEQFF
>TRBV2|once
CASRQGYEKLFF
>TRBV9|NA
CASSQGSASTQHF
>TRBV30|few
CAWSRGRTEAFF
>TRBV5-6|NA
CASKKLGHNEQFF
>TRBV28|NA
CASQRTGNGYTF
>TRBV6-2/TRBV6-3|NA
CASSRDRVNGNEQFF
>TRBV19|NA
CASRKAGDTEAFF
>TRBV7-8|NA
CASSSGTGGRQETQYF
>TRBV4-3|NA
CASSLTPGQLSSGNTIYF
>TRBV7-9|NA
CASSRGGLTNEKLFF
>TRBV19|NA
CASSTLAGDYNEQFF
>TRBV9|NA
CASSVDFAQGVFEQYF